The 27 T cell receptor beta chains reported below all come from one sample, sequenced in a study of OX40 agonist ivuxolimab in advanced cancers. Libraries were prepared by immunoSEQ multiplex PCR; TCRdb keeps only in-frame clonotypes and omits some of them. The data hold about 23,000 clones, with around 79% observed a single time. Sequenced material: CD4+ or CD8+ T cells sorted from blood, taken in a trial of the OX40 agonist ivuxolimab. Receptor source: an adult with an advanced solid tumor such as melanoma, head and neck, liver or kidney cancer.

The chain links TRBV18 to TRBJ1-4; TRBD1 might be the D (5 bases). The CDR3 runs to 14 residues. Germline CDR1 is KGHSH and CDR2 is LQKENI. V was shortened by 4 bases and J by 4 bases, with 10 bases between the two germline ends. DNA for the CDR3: TGTGCCAGCTCACGCGGGACCCTTAATGAAAAACTGTTTTTT. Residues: CASSRGTLNEKLFF.

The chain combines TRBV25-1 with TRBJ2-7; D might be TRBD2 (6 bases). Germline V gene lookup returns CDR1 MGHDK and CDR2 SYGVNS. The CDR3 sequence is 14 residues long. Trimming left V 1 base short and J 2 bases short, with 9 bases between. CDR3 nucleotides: TGTGCCAGCAGTGAATTCGGGGGAACCTACGAGCAGTACTTC. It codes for CASSEFGGTYEQYF.

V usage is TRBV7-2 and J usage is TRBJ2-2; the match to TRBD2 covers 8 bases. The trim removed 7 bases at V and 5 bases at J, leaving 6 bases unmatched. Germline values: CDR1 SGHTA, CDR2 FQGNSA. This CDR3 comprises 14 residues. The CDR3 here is CASKGLGGTGELFF. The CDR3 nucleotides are TGTGCCAGCAAGGGACTAGGGGGTACCGGGGAGCTGTTTTTT.

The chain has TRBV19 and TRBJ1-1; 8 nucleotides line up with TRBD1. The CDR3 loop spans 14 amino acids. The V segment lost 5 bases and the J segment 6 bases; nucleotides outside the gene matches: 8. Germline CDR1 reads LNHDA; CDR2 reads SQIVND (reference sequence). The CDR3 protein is CASSPGQGQAEAFF. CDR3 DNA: TGTGCCAGTAGTCCAGGACAGGGACAGGCTGAAGCTTTCTTT. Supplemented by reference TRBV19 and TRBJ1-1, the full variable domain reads DGGITQSPKYLFRKEGQNVTLSCEQNLNHDAMYWYRQDPGQGLRLIYYSQIVNDFQKGDIAEGYSVSREKKESFPLTVTSAQKNPTAFYLCASSPGQGQAEAFFGQGTRLTVV.

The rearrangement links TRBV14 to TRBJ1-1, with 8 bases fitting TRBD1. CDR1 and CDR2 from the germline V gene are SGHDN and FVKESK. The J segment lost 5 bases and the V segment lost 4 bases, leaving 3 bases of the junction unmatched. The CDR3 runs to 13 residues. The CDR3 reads CASSRTGRTEAFF. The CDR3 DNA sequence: TGTGCCAGCAGCCGGACAGGGCGAACTGAAGCTTTCTTT. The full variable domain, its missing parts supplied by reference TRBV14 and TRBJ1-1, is EAGVTQFPSHSVIEKGQTVTLRCDPISGHDNLYWYRRVMGKEIKFLLHFVKESKQDESGMPNNRFLAERTGGTYSTLKVQPAELEDSGVYFCASSRTGRTEAFFGQGTRLTVV.

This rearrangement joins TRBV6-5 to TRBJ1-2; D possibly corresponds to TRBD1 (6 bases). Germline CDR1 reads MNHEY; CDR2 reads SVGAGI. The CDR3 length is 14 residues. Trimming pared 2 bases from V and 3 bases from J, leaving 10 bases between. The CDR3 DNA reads TGTGCCAGCAGTTACGATAGGGGGGACTATGGCTACACCTTC. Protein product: CASSYDRGDYGYTF.

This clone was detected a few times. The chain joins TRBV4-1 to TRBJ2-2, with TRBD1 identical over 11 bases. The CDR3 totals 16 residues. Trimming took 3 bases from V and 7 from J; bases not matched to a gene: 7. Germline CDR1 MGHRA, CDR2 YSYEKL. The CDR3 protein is CASSQEGQGEDGELFF. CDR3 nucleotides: TGCGCCAGCAGCCAGGAGGGACAGGGGGAAGACGGGGAGCTGTTTTTT.

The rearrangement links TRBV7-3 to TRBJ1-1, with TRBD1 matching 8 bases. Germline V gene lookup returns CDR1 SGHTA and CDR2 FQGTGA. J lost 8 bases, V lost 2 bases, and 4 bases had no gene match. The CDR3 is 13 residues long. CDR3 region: CASSLGQGREAFF. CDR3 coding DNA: TGTGCCAGCAGCTTAGGACAGGGTAGGGAAGCTTTCTTT.

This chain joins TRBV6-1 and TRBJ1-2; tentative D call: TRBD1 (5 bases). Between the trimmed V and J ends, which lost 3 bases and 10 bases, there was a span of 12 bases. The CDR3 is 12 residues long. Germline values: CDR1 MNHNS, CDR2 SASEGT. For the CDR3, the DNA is TGTGCCAGCAGTGACCTGACAGCTATCTACACCTTC. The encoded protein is CASSDLTAIYTF.

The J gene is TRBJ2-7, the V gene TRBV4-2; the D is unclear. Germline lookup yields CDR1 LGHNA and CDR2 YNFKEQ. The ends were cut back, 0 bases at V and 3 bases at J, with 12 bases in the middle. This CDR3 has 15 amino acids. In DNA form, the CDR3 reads TGTGCCAGCAGCCAAGAAGGTAGGAACTACTACGAGCAGTACTTC. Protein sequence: CASSQEGRNYYEQYF.

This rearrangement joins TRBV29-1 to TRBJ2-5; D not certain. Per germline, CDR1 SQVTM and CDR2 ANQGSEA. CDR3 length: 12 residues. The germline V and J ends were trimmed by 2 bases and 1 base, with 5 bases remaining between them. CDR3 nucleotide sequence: TGCAGCGTTGAACAGCTCCAAGAGACCCAGTACTTC. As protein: CSVEQLQETQYF.

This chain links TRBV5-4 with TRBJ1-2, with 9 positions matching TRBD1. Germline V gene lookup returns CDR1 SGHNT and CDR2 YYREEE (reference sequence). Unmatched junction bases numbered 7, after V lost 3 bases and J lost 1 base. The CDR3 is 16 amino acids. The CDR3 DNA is TGTGCCAGCAGCTATTTACCGGGACAGGGTAACTATGGCTACACCTTC. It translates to CASSYLPGQGNYGYTF.

CDR3 sequence: CASTGGRDNEQFF. DNA for the CDR3: TGTGCCAGCACGGGGGGGAGGGACAATGAGCAGTTCTTC. This chain links TRBV28 with TRBJ2-1; 8 bases agree with TRBD2. The length of the CDR3 is 13 residues. Germline V lookup: CDR1 MDHEN, CDR2 SYDVKM. The ends lost 7 bases at V and 5 bases at J; junction bases unmatched: 4.

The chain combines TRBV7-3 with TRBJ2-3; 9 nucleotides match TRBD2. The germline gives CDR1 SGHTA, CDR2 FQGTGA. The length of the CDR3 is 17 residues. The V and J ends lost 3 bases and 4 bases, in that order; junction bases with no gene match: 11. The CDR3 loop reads CASSFLTAGGRSDTQYF. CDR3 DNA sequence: TGTGCCAGCAGCTTCCTAACTGCGGGGGGGCGGTCAGATACGCAGTATTTT.

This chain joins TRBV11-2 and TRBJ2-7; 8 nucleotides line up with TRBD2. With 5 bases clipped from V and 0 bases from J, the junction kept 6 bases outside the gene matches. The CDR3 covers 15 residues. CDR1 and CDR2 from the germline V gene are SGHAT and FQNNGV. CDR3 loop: CASSVTSARSYEQYF. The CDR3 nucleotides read TGTGCCAGCAGCGTGACTAGCGCCCGCTCCTACGAGCAGTACTTC.

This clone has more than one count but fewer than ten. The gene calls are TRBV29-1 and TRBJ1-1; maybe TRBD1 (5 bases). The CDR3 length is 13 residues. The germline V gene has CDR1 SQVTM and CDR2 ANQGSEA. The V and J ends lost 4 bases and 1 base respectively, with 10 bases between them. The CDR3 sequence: CSVVDRPNTEAFF. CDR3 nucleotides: TGCAGCGTTGTCGACAGACCGAACACTGAAGCTTTCTTT.

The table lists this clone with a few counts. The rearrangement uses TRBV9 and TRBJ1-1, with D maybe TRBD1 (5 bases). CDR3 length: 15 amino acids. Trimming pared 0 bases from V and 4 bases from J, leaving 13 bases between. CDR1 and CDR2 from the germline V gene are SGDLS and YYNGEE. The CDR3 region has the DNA TGTGCCAGCAGCGTAGGGGGGACGGGTACCACTGAAGCTTTCTTT. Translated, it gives CASSVGGTGTTEAFF.

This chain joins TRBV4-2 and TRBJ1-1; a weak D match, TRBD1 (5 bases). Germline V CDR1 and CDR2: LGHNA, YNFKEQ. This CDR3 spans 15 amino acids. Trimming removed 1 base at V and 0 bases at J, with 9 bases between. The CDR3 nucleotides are TGTGCCAGCAGCCAAGTCGGGGGGTTGAACACTGAAGCTTTCTTT. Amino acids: CASSQVGGLNTEAFF.

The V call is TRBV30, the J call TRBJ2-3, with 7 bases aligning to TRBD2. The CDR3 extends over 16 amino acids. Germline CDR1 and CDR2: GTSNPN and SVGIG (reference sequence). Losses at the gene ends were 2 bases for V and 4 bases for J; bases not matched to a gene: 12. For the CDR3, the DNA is TGTGCCTGGAGTTTCGGGAGAAGCGGGGATGCAGATACGCAGTATTTT. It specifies CAWSFGRSGDADTQYF.

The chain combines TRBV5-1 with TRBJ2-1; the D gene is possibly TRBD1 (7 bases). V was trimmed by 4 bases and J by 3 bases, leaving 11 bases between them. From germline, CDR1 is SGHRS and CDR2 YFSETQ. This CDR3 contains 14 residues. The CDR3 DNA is TGCGCCAGCAGCCCCAGGGGGGACTACAATGAGCAGTTCTTC. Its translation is CASSPRGDYNEQFF.

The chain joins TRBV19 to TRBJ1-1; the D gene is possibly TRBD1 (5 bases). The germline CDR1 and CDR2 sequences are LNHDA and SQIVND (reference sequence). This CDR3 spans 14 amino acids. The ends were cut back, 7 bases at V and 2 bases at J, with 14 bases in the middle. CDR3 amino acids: CASISDSSNTEAFF. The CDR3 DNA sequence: TGTGCCAGTATATCTGACAGTTCCAACACTGAAGCTTTCTTT.

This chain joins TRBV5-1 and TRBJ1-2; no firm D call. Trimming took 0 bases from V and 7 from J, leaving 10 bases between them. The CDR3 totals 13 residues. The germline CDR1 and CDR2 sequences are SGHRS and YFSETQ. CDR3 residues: CASSLETVSGYTF. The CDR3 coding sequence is TGCGCCAGCAGCTTGGAAACAGTCTCTGGCTACACCTTC.

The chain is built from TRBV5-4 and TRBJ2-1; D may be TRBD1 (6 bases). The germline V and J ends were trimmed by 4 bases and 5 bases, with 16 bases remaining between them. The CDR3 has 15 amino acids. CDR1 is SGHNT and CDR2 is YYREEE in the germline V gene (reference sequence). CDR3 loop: CASSRPGQKNNEQFF. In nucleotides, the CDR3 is TGTGCCAGCAGCAGACCGGGACAAAAGAACAATGAGCAGTTCTTC.

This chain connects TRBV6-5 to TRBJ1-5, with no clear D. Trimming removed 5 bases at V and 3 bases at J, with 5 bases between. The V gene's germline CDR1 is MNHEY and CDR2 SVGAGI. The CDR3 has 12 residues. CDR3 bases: TGTGCCAGCAGTCGCTCCAATCAGCCCCAGCATTTT. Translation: CASSRSNQPQHF.

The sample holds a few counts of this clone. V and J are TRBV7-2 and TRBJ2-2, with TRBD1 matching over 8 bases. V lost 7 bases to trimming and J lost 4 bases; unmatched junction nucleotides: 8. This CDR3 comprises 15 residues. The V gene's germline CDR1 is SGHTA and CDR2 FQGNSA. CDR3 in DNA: TGTGCCAGCATCCCCGGGGGACAGGTCACCGGGGAGCTGTTTTTT. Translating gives CASIPGGQVTGELFF.

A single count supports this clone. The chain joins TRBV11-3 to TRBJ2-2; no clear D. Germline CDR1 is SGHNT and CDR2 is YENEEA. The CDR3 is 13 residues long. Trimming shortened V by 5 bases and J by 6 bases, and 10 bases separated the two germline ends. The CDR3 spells CASSPQSAGELFF. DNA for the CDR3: TGTGCCAGCAGCCCACAGAGCGCCGGGGAGCTGTTTTTT.

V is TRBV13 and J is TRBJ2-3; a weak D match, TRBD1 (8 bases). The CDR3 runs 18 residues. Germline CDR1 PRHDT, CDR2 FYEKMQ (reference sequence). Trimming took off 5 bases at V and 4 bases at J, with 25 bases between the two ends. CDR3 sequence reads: CASSPQSRGRGSSDTQYF. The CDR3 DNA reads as TGTGCCAGCAGCCCTCAATCCAGGGGGCGGGGGAGTTCAGATACGCAGTATTTT. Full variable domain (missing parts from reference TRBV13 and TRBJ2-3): AAGVIQSPRHLIKEKRETATLKCYPIPRHDTVYWYQQGPGQDPQFLISFYEKMQSDKGSIPDRFSAQQFSDYHSELNMSSLELGDSALYFCASSPQSRGRGSSDTQYFGPGTRLTVL.